The 2 T cell receptor beta chains given below trace back to one sample, sequenced in a study of T cell responses to AZD1222 COVID-19 vaccine. Clones were sequenced by immunoSEQ multiplex PCR, and TCRdb holds only the in-frame ones, with some missing. This sample has some 180,000 clones, with almost 95% found just once. The sample was peripheral blood, taken on day 0 of AZD1222 vaccination. The receptors come from an adult in good health.

This clone appeared once. V and J are TRBV6-5 and TRBJ2-7; D is ambiguous. The germline V gene encodes CDR1 MNHEY and CDR2 SVGAGI. The length of the CDR3 is 16 residues. V lost 4 bases and J lost 0, with 16 bases in between. The CDR3 loop is CASSFQAPPSSYEQYF. For the CDR3, the DNA is TGTGCCAGCAGTTTCCAGGCGCCGCCCAGCTCCTACGAGCAGTACTTC.

This chain links TRBV20-1 with TRBJ2-1; D perhaps matches TRBD2 (6 bases). This CDR3 has 11 amino acids. V lost 6 bases and J lost 10, with 13 bases in between. Germline values: CDR1 DFQATT, CDR2 SNEGSKA (reference sequence). CDR3 bases: TGCAGTGCATACGCGGGGAACGAGCAGTTCTTC. Its protein is CSAYAGNEQFF.